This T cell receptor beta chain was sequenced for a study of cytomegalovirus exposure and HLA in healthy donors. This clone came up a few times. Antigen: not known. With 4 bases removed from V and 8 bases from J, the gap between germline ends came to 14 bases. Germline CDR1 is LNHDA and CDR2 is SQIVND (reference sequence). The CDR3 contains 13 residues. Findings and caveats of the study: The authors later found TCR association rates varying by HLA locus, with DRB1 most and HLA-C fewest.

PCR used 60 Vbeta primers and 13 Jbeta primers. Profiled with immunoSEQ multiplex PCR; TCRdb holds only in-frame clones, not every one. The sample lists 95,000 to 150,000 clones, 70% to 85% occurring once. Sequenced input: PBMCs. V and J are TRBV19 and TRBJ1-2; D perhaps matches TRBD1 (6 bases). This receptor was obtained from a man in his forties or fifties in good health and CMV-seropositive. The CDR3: CASSTRQVSGYTF. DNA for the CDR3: TGTGCCAGTAGTACAAGACAGGTCTCAGGCTACACCTTC. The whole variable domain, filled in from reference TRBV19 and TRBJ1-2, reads DGGITQSPKYLFRKEGQNVTLSCEQNLNHDAMYWYRQDPGQGLRLIYYSQIVNDFQKGDIAEGYSVSREKKESFPLTVTSAQKNPTAFYLCASSTRQVSGYTFGSGTRLTVV.